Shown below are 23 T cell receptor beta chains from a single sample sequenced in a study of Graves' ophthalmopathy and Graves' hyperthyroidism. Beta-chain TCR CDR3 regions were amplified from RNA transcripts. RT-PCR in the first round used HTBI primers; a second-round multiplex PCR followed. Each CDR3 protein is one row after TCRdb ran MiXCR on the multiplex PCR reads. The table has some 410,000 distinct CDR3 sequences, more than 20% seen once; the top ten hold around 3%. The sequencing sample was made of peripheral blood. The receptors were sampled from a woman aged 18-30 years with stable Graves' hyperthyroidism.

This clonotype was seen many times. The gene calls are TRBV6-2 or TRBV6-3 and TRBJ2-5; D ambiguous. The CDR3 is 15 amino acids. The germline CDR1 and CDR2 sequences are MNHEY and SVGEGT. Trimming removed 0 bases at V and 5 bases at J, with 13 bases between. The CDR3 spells CASSYSKGTGETQYF. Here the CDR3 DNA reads TGTGCCAGCAGTTACTCGAAGGGTACCGGGGAGACCCAGTACTTC.

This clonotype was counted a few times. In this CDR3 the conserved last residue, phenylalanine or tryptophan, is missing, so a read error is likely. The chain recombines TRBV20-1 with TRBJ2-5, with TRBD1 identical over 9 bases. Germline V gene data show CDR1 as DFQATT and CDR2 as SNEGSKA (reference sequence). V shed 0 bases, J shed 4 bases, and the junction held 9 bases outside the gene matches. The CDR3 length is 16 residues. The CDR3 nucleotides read TGCAGTGCTAGAGATCCCGTGACAGGGGGTCGAGAGACCCAGTACTCC. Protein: CSARDPVTGGRETQYS.

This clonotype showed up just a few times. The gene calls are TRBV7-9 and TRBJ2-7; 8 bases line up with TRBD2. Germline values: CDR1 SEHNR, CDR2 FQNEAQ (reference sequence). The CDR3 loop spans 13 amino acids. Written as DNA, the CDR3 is TGTGCTTCTGCGGGCGGGAGGAGTTACGAGCAGTACTTC. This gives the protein CASAGGRSYEQYF.

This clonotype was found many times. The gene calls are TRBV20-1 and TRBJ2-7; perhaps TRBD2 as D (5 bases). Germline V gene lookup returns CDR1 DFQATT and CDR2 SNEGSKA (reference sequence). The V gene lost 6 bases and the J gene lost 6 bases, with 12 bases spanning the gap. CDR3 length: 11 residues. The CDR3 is CSATGLTEQYF. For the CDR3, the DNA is TGCAGTGCAACCGGACTGACCGAGCAGTACTTC.

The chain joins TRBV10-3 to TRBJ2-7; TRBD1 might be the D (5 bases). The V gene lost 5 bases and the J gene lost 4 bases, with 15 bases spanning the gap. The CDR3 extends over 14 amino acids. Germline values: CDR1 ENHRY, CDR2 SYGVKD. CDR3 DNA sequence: TGTGCCATCAGTACCCCAGGGAATTGGTACGAGCAGTACGTC. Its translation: CAISTPGNWYEQYV.

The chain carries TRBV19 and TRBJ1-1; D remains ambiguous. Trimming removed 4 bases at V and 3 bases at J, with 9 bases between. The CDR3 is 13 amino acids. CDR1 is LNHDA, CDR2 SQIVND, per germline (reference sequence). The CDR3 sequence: CASSNSGYTEAFF. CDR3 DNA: TGTGCCAGTAGTAATTCAGGTTACACTGAAGCTTTCTTT.

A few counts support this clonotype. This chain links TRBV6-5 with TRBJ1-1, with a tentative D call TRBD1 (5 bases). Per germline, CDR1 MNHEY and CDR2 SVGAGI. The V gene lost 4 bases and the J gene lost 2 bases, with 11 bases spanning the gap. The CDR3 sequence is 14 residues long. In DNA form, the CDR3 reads TGTGCCAGCAGTTCTACAGGTGCCAACACTGAAGCTTTCTTT. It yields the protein CASSSTGANTEAFF.

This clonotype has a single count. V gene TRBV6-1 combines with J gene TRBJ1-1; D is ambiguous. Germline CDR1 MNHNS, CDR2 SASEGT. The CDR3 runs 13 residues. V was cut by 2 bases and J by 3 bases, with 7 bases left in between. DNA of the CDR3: TGTGCCAGCAGTGAATTGGGGTACACTGAAGCTTTCTTT. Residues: CASSELGYTEAFF.

The DNA for the CDR3 is TGTGCCAGCAGCCAAGAAGTTTTGCGGCTAGCGGGAGGGGCCGGGGAGCTGTTTTTT. Protein: CASSQEVLRLAGGAGELFF. The chain has TRBV4-2 and TRBJ2-2; 12 bases align to TRBD2. V was clipped by 0 bases and J by 6 bases; unmatched bases: 11. CDR3 size: 19 residues. The germline V gene has CDR1 LGHNA and CDR2 YNFKEQ.

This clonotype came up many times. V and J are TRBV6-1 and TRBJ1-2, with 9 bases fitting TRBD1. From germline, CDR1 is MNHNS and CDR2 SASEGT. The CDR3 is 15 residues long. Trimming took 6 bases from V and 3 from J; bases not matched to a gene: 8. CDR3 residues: CASSVQGAGYYGYTF. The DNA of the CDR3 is TGTGCCAGCAGCGTACAGGGGGCCGGATACTATGGCTACACCTTC.

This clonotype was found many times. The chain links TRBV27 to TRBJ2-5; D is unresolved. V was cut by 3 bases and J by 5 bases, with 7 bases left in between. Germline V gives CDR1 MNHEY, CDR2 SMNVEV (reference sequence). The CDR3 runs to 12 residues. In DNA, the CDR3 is TGTGCCAGCAGTTTTTACGGGGAGACCCAGTACTTC. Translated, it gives CASSFYGETQYF.

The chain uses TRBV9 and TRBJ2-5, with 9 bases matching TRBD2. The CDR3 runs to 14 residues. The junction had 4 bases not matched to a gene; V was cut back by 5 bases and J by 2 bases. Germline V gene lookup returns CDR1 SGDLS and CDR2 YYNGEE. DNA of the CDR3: TGTGCCAGCAGTAGCGGGGGCCCTCAAGAGACCCAGTACTTC. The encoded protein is CASSSGGPQETQYF.

In DNA, the CDR3 is TGTGCCAGCAGCTTATGGCTAGCGTTAGGAGAGACCCAGTACTTC. Protein product: CASSLWLALGETQYF. The chain recombines TRBV7-2 with TRBJ2-5, with D maybe TRBD2 (6 bases). The CDR3 sequence is 15 residues long. Germline V gives CDR1 SGHTA, CDR2 FQGNSA. V was shortened by 2 bases and J by 4 bases, with 14 bases between the two germline ends.

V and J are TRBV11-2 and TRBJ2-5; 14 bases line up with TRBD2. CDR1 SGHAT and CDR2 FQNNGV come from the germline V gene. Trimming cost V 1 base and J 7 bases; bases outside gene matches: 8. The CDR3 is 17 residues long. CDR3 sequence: CASSLVGTSGRRGTQYF. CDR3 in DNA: TGTGCCAGCAGCTTAGTTGGGACTAGCGGGAGAAGGGGGACCCAGTACTTC.

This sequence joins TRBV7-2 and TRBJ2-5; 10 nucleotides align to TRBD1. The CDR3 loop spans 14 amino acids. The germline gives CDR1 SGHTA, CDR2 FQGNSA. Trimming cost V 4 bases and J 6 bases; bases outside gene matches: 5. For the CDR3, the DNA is TGTGCCAGCAGCTCTCGGGACAGGGGAAAGACCCAGTACTTC. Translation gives CASSSRDRGKTQYF.

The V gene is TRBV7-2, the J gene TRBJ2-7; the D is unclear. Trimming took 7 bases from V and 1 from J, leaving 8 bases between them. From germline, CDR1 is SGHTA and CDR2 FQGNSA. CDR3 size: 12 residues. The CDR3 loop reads CASTDGSYEQYF. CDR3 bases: TGTGCCAGCACCGACGGATCCTACGAGCAGTACTTC.

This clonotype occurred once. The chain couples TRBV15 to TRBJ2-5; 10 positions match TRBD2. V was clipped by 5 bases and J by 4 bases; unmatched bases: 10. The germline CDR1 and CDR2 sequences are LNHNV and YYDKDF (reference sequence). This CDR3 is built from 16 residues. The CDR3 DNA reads TGTGCCACCAGCCACGGAGGCCTAGCGGGGGCAGAGACCCAGTACTTC. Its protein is CATSHGGLAGAETQYF.

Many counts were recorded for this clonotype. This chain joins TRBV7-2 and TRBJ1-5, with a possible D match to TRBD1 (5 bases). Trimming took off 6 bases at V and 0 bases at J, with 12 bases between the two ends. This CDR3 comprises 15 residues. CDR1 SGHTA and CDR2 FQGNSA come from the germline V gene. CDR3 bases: TGTGCCAGCAGGTCCCGGGGGGATAGCAATCAGCCCCAGCATTTT. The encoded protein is CASRSRGDSNQPQHF.

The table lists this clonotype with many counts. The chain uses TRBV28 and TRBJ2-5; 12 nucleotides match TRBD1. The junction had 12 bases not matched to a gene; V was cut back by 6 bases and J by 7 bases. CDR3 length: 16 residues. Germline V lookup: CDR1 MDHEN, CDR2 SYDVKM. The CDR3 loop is CASRGDRGRAGRTQYF. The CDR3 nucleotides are TGTGCCAGCAGGGGGGACAGGGGGCGCGCGGGGCGGACCCAGTACTTC.

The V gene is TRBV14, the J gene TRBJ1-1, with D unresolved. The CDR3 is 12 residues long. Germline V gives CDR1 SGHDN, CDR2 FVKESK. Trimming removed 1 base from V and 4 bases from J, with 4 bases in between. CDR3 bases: TGTGCCAGCAGCCAAGTCCCCACTGAAGCTTTCTTT. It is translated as CASSQVPTEAFF.

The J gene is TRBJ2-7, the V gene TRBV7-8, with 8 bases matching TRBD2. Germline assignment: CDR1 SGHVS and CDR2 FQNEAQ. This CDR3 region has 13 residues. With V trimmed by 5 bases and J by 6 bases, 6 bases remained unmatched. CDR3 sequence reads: CASSGPRGGEQYF. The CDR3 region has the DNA TGTGCCAGCAGCGGACCCCGGGGGGGCGAGCAGTACTTC.

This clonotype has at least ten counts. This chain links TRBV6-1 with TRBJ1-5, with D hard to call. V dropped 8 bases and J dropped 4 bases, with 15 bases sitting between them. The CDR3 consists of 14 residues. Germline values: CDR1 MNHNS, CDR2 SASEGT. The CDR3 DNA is TGTGCCAGCTCCGGAGGTACTCAAAATCAGCCCCAGCATTTT. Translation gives CASSGGTQNQPQHF.

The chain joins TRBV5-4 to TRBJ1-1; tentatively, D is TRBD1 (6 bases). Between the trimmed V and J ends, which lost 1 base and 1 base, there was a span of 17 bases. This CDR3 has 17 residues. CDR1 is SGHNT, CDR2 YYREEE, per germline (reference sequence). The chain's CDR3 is CASSLMGGEFTNTEAFF. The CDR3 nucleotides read TGTGCCAGCAGCTTGATGGGGGGCGAATTTACGAACACTGAAGCTTTCTTT.